This is a list of T cell receptor beta chains from one sample in a study of blood T cell repertoires in COVID-19. Using immunoSEQ multiplex PCR, the repertoire was profiled, and TCRdb retains in-frame clones only, with some absent. The sample includes some 300,000 clones, 75% to 90% seen only once; the top ten take around 12%. The specimen sequenced was peripheral blood. The receptors come from a woman in her 70s with COVID-19, enrolled during active disease. CDR3s include the opening cysteine and the closing phenylalanine or tryptophan. A D gene is named only where the DNA matches it firmly. Expanded clones are given a class, and other clones once, few, many or no size at all.

cdr3_aa cdr3_nt cdr3_length clone_size j_call d_call v_call
CASSAGGLDTEAFF TGCGCCAGCAGCGCTGGCGGGTTGGACACTGAAGCTTTCTTT 14 once TRBJ1-1 NA TRBV5-1
CASSPPGHLGDTQYF TGTGCCAGCAGCCCACCCGGACACCTTGGAGATACGCAGTATTTT 15 NA TRBJ2-3 NA TRBV6-2/TRBV6-3
CASSYIPGGPYNEQFF TGTGCCAGCAGTTACATCCCGGGGGGGCCCTACAATGAGCAGTTCTTC 16 NA TRBJ2-1 TRBD2 TRBV6-5
CASSLDQMNTEAFF TGCGCCAGCAGCTTGGACCAGATGAACACTGAAGCTTTCTTT 14 once TRBJ1-1 NA TRBV5-1
CASSQERQNYGYTF TGTGCCAGCAGCCAAGAAAGACAGAACTATGGCTACACCTTC 14 NA TRBJ1-2 NA TRBV4-2
CASNFGGWGLAASRADTQYF TGTGCCAGCAATTTCGGGGGCTGGGGACTAGCGGCATCTAGGGCAGATACGCAGTATTTT 20 NA TRBJ2-3 TRBD2 TRBV2
CASSSLQGATGELFF TGTGCCAGCAGTTCGTTGCAGGGGGCAACCGGGGAGCTGTTTTTT 15 NA TRBJ2-2 TRBD1 TRBV27
CASSLRAGPAGDTQYF TGTGCCAGCAGCTTAAGGGCTGGGCCTGCAGGAGATACGCAGTATTTT 16 NA TRBJ2-3 NA TRBV7-3
CASSRTIGNTIYF TGTGCCAGCTCGCGGACAATCGGAAACACCATATATTTT 13 once TRBJ1-3 NA TRBV18
CASSFTVSYEQYF TGTGCCAGCAGTTTCACGGTGTCCTACGAGCAGTACTTC 13 NA TRBJ2-7 NA TRBV27
CASNSIGQGYGYTF TGTGCCAGCAATTCTATCGGACAGGGCTATGGCTACACCTTC 14 NA TRBJ1-2 TRBD1 TRBV28
CASSFDGGGYTF TGCGCCAGCAGCTTTGACGGGGGAGGCTACACCTTC 12 once TRBJ1-2 NA TRBV5-1
CASSFSGVYGYTF TGTGCCAGCAGCTTTTCAGGGGTGTATGGCTACACCTTC 13 once TRBJ1-2 NA TRBV7-9
CASSYSHINYGYTF TGTGCCAGCAGTTACTCACATATTAACTATGGCTACACCTTC 14 NA TRBJ1-2 NA TRBV6-5
CASSFPLLPYGYTF TGTGCCAGCAGCTTCCCCCTACTACCCTATGGCTACACCTTC 14 NA TRBJ1-2 NA TRBV5-4
CASKIEETQYF TGTGCCAGCAAGATTGAGGAGACCCAGTACTTC 11 NA TRBJ2-5 NA TRBV2
CATRKTGHTDTQYF TGTGCCACCCGAAAGACAGGGCACACAGATACGCAGTATTTT 14 NA TRBJ2-3 TRBD1 TRBV24-1
CASSPSSWTTSTDTQYF TGCGCCAGCAGCCCCTCTTCCTGGACAACTAGCACAGATACGCAGTATTTT 17 NA TRBJ2-3 NA TRBV4-1
CASSGLPDTQYF TGTGCCAGCAGCGGACTCCCAGATACGCAGTATTTT 12 NA TRBJ2-3 NA TRBV12-3/TRBV12-4
CASARGISWDRAYEQYF TGTGCCAGTGCACGGGGGATTTCTTGGGACAGGGCCTACGAGCAGTACTTC 17 NA TRBJ2-7 TRBD1 TRBV19
CAISESNGVYEQYF TGTGCCATCAGTGAGTCGAACGGTGTTTACGAGCAGTACTTC 14 NA TRBJ2-7 NA TRBV10-3
CASSFGDAGANEQFF TGTGCCAGCAGCTTCGGAGATGCGGGGGCTAATGAGCAGTTCTTC 15 NA TRBJ2-1 NA TRBV11-3
CASSRDGTNTGELFF TGTGCCAGCAGCCGGGACGGGACTAACACCGGGGAGCTGTTTTTT 15 NA TRBJ2-2 NA TRBV11-3
CASSLTGSGANVLTF TGTGCCAGCAGCTTAACAGGGTCTGGGGCCAACGTCCTGACTTTC 15 NA TRBJ2-6 NA TRBV7-8
CASSSTGPNTIYF TGTGCCAGCAGCTCGACAGGTCCAAACACCATATATTTT 13 NA TRBJ1-3 NA TRBV11-2
CASSVLAGAFQETQYF TGTGCCAGCAGTGTACTAGCGGGGGCCTTCCAAGAGACCCAGTACTTC 16 once TRBJ2-5 TRBD2 TRBV2
CSANRGRTRIF TGCAGTGCTAACAGGGGCCGCACGAGGATTTTT 11 NA TRBJ1-1 TRBD1 TRBV20-1
CASSYSRQGVSYTF TGTGCCAGCAGTTACTCGCGACAGGGAGTTAGCTACACCTTC 14 once TRBJ1-2 TRBD1 TRBV6-5
CASSLEPTGTGELFF TGCGCCAGCAGCTTGGAACCTACAGGGACCGGGGAGCTGTTTTTT 15 few TRBJ2-2 NA TRBV5-1
CASTSTGERYGYTF TGTGCCAGCACATCGACGGGGGAACGGTATGGCTACACCTTC 14 NA TRBJ1-2 NA TRBV2
CASSPPGTGRSDEQFF TGTGCCAGCAGCCCCCCCGGGACAGGGCGGTCGGATGAGCAGTTCTTC 16 NA TRBJ2-1 TRBD1 TRBV7-9
CASSIPGAGNTIYF TGTGCCAGTAGTATCCCAGGGGCTGGAAACACCATATATTTT 14 NA TRBJ1-3 NA TRBV19
CASSSGLAGSNTGELFF TGCGCCAGCAGCTCCGGACTAGCGGGGTCGAACACCGGGGAGCTGTTTTTT 17 NA TRBJ2-2 TRBD2 TRBV5-1
CASRGRGMGYNEQFF TGTGCCAGCAGGGGCAGGGGGATGGGTTACAATGAGCAGTTCTTC 15 NA TRBJ2-1 TRBD1 TRBV7-2
CASSAPGQGGIKPQHF TGTGCCAGCAGTGCCCCCGGACAGGGAGGAATCAAGCCCCAGCATTTT 16 NA TRBJ1-5 TRBD1 TRBV2
CASSLGEGTEAFF TGTGCCAGCAGTCTAGGGGAGGGCACTGAAGCTTTCTTT 13 NA TRBJ1-1 NA TRBV7-3
CASSLPGRDEQYF TGTGCCAGCAGTTTACCTGGGCGCGACGAGCAGTACTTC 13 NA TRBJ2-7 NA TRBV28
CASSLDTYNEQFF TGTGCCAGCAGTTTAGACACCTACAATGAGCAGTTCTTC 13 NA TRBJ2-1 NA TRBV27
CATSGARAGQETQYF TGTGCCACCAGTGGCGCGAGGGCAGGCCAAGAGACCCAGTACTTC 15 NA TRBJ2-5 NA TRBV24-1
CASSTRSGGASYEQYF TGTGCCAGCAGCACCCGTAGCGGGGGGGCCTCTTACGAGCAGTACTTC 16 NA TRBJ2-7 TRBD2 TRBV7-9
CASSLGSPSEFF TGTGCCAGCAGCTTAGGGTCCCCGAGTGAGTTCTTC 12 NA TRBJ2-1 NA TRBV11-2
CASSVGSWTGRQETQYF TGTGCCAGCAGCGTGGGAAGTTGGACAGGACGCCAAGAGACCCAGTACTTC 17 NA TRBJ2-5 TRBD1 TRBV11-3
CASSYLILGEQFF TGTGCCAGCAGTTACCTGATCCTCGGGGAGCAGTTCTTC 13 NA TRBJ2-1 NA TRBV6-2/TRBV6-3
CASSLDADSPLHF TGTGCCAGCAGTTTGGATGCGGATTCACCCCTCCACTTT 13 NA TRBJ1-6 NA TRBV12-3/TRBV12-4
CASSSGTWTGELFF TGTGCCAGCAGTTCAGGGACTTGGACCGGGGAGCTGTTTTTT 14 NA TRBJ2-2 NA TRBV28
CASSVAGESIQYF TGTGCCAGCAGTGTGGCGGGAGAGAGCATTCAGTACTTC 13 NA TRBJ2-4 TRBD2 TRBV2
CASSRQGGNTEAFF TGTGCCAGCAGTCGACAGGGCGGGAACACTGAAGCTTTCTTT 14 NA TRBJ1-1 TRBD1 TRBV6-5
CASSDLTGTSGGPQETQYF TGTGCCAGCAGTGACTTGACCGGGACTAGCGGGGGGCCTCAAGAGACCCAGTACTTC 19 NA TRBJ2-5 TRBD2 TRBV6-4
CASSGPLRGTEAFF TGTGCCAGCAGTGGCCCCCTTCGGGGGACTGAAGCTTTCTTT 14 NA TRBJ1-1 NA TRBV2
CASSRFGTGLPTEAFF TGTGCCAGCTCACGATTCGGGACAGGGCTGCCCACTGAAGCTTTCTTT 16 NA TRBJ1-1 TRBD1 TRBV18
CASMTGTGYGYTF TGTGCCAGCATGACAGGGACAGGGTATGGCTACACCTTC 13 NA TRBJ1-2 TRBD1 TRBV5-4
CASSLDSEDYGYTF TGTGCCAGCAGCTTAGACTCGGAGGATTATGGCTACACCTTC 14 NA TRBJ1-2 NA TRBV13
CASSPVGPGSYTF TGCGCCAGCAGCCCGGTGGGTCCGGGAAGTTACACCTTC 13 NA TRBJ1-2 NA TRBV4-1
CSVPSGSYQETQYF TGCAGCGTCCCCTCGGGGTCTTATCAAGAGACCCAGTACTTC 14 NA TRBJ2-5 NA TRBV29-1
CSASLQGPYGYTF TGCAGTGCTAGTCTCCAGGGGCCCTATGGCTACACCTTC 13 NA TRBJ1-2 NA TRBV20-1
CASSDRVREQYF TGTGCCAGCAGTGACAGGGTCCGCGAGCAGTACTTC 12 NA TRBJ2-7 NA TRBV2
CASSPGQVTYNEQFF TGTGCCAGCAGCCCCGGACAGGTAACCTACAATGAGCAGTTCTTC 15 NA TRBJ2-1 TRBD1 TRBV11-2